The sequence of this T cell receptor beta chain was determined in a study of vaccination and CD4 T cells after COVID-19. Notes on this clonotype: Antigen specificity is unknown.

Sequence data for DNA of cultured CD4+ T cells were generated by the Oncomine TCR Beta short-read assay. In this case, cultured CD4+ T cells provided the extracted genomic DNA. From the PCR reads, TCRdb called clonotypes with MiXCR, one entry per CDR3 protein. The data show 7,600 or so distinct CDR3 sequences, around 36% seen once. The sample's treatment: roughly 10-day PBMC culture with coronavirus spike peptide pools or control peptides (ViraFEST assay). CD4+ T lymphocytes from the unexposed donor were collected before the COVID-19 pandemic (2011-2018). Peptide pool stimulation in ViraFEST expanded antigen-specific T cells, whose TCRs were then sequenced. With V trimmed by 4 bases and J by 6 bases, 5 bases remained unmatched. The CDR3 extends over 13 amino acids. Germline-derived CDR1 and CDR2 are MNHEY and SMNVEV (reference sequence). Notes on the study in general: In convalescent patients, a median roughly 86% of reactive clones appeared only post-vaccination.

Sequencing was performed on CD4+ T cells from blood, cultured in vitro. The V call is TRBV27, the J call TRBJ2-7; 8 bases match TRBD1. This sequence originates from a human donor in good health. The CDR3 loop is CASSSRDRCEQYF. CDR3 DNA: TGTGCCAGCAGTTCCCGGGACAGGTGCGAGCAGTACTTC.